This TCR beta chain was sequenced for a study of beta chain features in type 1 diabetes. Comment on this clone: The antigen remains undetermined.

Study findings and constraints: The question of HLA type influencing TCRB rearrangement was one that remained unresolved here. Across all four CD4+ subsets, people with type 1 diabetes showed modestly shorter TCRB CDR3s.

Germline CDR1 is KGHSH and CDR2 is LQKENI. CDR3 length: 14 residues. V dropped 0 bases and J dropped 4 bases, with 10 bases sitting between them. What was sequenced were expressed TCRB transcripts, since all of the isolated RNA had been reverse transcribed. Samples of naive, central memory and regulatory T cells yielded a mean of about 3.5 million reads. Profiling relied on immunoSEQ multiplex PCR, and the TCRdb table lists in-frame clones only, not all of them. The sample has around 710,000 clones, around 12% seen once; the top ten hold 0.095% to 0.15%. Purity above 95% was achieved in all sorted populations.

The sample consisted of naive CD4+ T cells from blood. This TCR derives from a man aged 25-40 years with type 1 diabetes. V gene TRBV18 combines with J gene TRBJ2-7; D gene uncertain. The CDR3 coding sequence is TGTGCCAGCTCACCACCGAACAGCCCTTACGAGCAGTACTTC. Translating gives CASSPPNSPYEQYF.